This T cell receptor (beta chain) derives from a study of beta chain features in type 1 diabetes (dated by TCRdb to between 2017 and 2018). With regard to the full study: Patients and healthy donors did not differ in mean age, gender distribution, total cell number or subset yield. A total of about 100 million sorted cells were examined across all samples, and RNA yield correlated strongly with the number of cells per subset. In the study, recently diagnosed type 1 diabetes patients and matched healthy donors were compared on the TCRB repertoires of their sorted circulating CD4+ T cell subsets. Regulatory and stem cell-like memory subsets were isolated from only 8 patients and 8 healthy donors, whereas naive and central memory subsets came from all 30 or so donors. What the work shows at the level of the full study, not this receptor alone: Naive, central memory and regulatory TCRB repertoires appeared more similar among patients than among healthy donors. At VDJ recombination sites, type 1 diabetes patients had fewer insertions and more deleted nucleotides, which implies abnormalities in thymic rearrangement. A moderate but significant shortening of TCRB CDR3 length was observed in type 1 diabetes patients in all four CD4+ subsets. Because the HLA sub-analyses included only small numbers of individuals, any influence of HLA type on TCRB rearrangement was left unresolved. Because cDNA was sequenced instead of genomic DNA, activated cells with high expression could be over-represented, although the groups did not differ in activation or CD3 levels. PCR may preferentially amplify shorter templates, but because patient and control samples were amplified and corrected together, any resulting skew would affect both groups equally.

The High Capacity cDNA Reverse Transcription Kit was used to reverse transcribe all of the isolated RNA, meaning that expressed TCRB transcripts were what got sequenced. Deep immunoSEQ sequencing was performed on naive, central memory and regulatory T cell samples, with an average of around 3.5 million total reads per sample. Sorted cells were lysed in RLT buffer and RNA was extracted with DNase-treated RNeasy Micro or Mini kits, depending on cell number. Each cell subset was processed on its own to prevent cross-contamination, while patient and healthy donor samples were processed together. The immunoSEQ multiplex PCR was used to amplify TCRB sequences from cDNA, generating 87-bp fragments that spanned the CDR3 region. The amplicons were sequenced using the Illumina HiSeq platform. The authors processed their data as follows. Synthetic template baselines were used to correct PCR bias computationally, reads within Hamming distance 2 were collapsed, and singletons that could not be merged were discarded. Reads were aligned against IMGT to assign V, D and J genes, CDR3 length and insertions or deletions at six rearrangement sites. Clonotype counts were normalized to sorted cell number within each subset before computing true diversity and Gini coefficients with the tcR R package. Repertoire sharing was quantified using the overlap coefficient calculated on TCRB nucleotide sequences. The table was pulled from immuneACCESS by TCRdb, which kept in-frame rearrangements only. Such tables lose some clones; where checked, under half of the loss comes from unresolved V genes, and the rest has no known cause. The V and J calls and clone size were taken over from that table, and D and trimming were inferred from the DNA. Across this sample there are roughly 130,000 clones, with roughly 15% seen only once. Under 2.5% of the sample belongs to the ten largest clones.

Per the germline V gene, SGHRS is the CDR1 and YFSETQ is the CDR2. V is reduced by 4 bases and J by 0 bases, leaving a spacing of 1 base between them. The CDR3 measures 11 amino acids from cysteine to phenylalanine. The only DNA kept is the CDR3, 33 bases in frame from the first base. The table lists this clone with a few counts. Its cognate antigen has yet to be identified. No much larger clone exists at a distance of one base, and base qualities are not known. Each donor gave one peripheral blood draw, averaging about 120 mL, which was collected into heparinised tubes. Naive, central memory, regulatory and stem cell-like memory CD4+ T cells were sorted on a BD FACSAria II using a panel including CD45RO, CCR7, CD25, CD127, CD95 and CD27. Purity was above 95% for every sorted population. Right away, PBMCs were isolated by Lymphoprep density gradient centrifugation and were stained directly, with no culture step. So that batch effects would be minimized, each experiment stained and sorted samples in pairs, pairing one healthy donor with one patient.

The chain joins TRBV5-1 to TRBJ2-5, with no confidently assigned D gene. The sequence derives from a man aged 30-40 years with type 1 diabetes. The sample comprised central memory CD4+ T cells from blood. The DNA sequence follows: TGCGCCAGCAGCAACCAAGAGACCCAGTACTTC. Its amino acids are CASSNQETQYF.